This T cell receptor beta chain was obtained from a study of CD8+ T cells in alopecia areata. Following RNA extraction, reverse transcription yielded cDNA that acted as the sequencing template. Sequencing was performed with immunoSEQ multiplex PCR; in TCRdb, only in-frame clones are kept and a portion is missing. This table has 100,000 or so clones, almost 60% appearing once. Treatment meaning: oral pan-JAK inhibitor, 5-10 mg twice daily. CDR3 length: 14 amino acids. Trimming stripped 0 bases from V and 4 bases from J, with 7 bases between. Germline V gene data show CDR1 as SEHNR and CDR2 as FQNEAQ (reference sequence).

This material consisted of CD8+ T cells sorted from blood, taken at approximately week 60, from a patient treated with tofacitinib. This sequence was found in a human donor with alopecia areata. V and J are TRBV7-9 and TRBJ1-5; D is undetermined. The CDR3 nucleotides are TGTGCCAGCAGCTTAGCCTGGGAAAATCAGCCCCAGCATTTT. Its translation: CASSLAWENQPQHF.